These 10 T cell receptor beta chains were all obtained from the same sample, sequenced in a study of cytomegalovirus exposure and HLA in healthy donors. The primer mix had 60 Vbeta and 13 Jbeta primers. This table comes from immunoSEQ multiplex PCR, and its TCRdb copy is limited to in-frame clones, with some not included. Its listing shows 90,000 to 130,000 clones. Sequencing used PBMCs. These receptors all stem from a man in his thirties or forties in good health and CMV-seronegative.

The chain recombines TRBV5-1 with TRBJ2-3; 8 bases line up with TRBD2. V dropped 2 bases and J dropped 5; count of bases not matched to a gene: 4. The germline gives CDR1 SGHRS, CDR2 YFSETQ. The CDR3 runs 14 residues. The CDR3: CASSFAGGGDTQYF. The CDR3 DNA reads TGCGCCAGCAGCTTTGCGGGGGGCGGAGATACGCAGTATTTT.

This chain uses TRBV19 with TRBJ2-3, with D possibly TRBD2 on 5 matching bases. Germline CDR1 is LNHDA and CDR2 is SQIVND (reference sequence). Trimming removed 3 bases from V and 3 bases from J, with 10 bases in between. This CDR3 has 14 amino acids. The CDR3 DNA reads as TGTGCCAGTAGTATTTCTGGCGGGACAGATACGCAGTATTTT. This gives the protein CASSISGGTDTQYF.

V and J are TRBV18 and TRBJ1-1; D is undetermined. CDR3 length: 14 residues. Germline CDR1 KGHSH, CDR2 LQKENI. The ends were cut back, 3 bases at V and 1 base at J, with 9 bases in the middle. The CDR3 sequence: CASSPTFSNTEAFF. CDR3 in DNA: TGTGCCAGCTCACCGACTTTCTCGAACACTGAAGCTTTCTTT.

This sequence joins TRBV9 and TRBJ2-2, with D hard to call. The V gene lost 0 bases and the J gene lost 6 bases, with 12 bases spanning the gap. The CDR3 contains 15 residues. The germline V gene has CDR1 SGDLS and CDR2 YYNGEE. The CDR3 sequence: CASSVAATAPGELFF. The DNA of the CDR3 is TGTGCCAGCAGCGTAGCTGCCACTGCGCCCGGGGAGCTGTTTTTT.

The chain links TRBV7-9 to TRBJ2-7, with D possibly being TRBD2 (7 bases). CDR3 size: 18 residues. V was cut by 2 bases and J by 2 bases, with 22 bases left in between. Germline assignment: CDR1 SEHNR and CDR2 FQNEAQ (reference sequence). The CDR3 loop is CASSLKGGRGGEAYEQYF. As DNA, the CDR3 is TGTGCCAGCAGCTTAAAAGGGGGGCGCGGGGGCGAAGCCTACGAGCAGTACTTC.

CDR3 nucleotide sequence: TGTGCCTGGAGCTTTCAAGAGACCCAGTACTTC. Amino acids: CAWSFQETQYF. The chain carries TRBV30 and TRBJ2-5; D gene uncertain. The CDR3 spans 11 residues. Germline loops: CDR1 GTSNPN, CDR2 SVGIG (reference sequence). V lost 3 bases to trimming and J lost 2 bases, with 4 bases between them. Variable domain in full (rest from reference TRBV30 and TRBJ2-5): SQTIHQWPATLVQPVGSPLSLECTVEGTSNPNLYWYRQAAGRGLQLLFYSVGIGQISSEVPQNLSASRPQDRQFILSSKKLLLSDSGFYLCAWSFQETQYFGPGTRLLVL.

The chain's CDR3 is CASSLYPQETQYF. The CDR3 DNA reads as TGTGCCAGCAGCTTATATCCCCAAGAGACCCAGTACTTC. The chain recombines TRBV11-3 with TRBJ2-5; no clear D. Trimming cost V 2 bases and J 1 base, with 5 bases left between them. The germline CDR1 and CDR2 sequences are SGHNT and YENEEA. There are 13 residues in the CDR3.

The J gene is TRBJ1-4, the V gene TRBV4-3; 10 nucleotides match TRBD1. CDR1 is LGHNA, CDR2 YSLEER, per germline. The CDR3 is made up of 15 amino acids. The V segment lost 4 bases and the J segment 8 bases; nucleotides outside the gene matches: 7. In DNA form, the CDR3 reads TGCGCCAGCAGCCGTTTAGGGACAGGGGACGAAAAACTGTTTTTT. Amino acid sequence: CASSRLGTGDEKLFF.

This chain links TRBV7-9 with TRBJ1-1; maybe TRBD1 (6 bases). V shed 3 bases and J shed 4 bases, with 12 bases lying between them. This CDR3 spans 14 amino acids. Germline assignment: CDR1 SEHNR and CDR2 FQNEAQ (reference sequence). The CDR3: CASSLGPGATEAFF. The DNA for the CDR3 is TGTGCCAGCAGCTTGGGGCCAGGGGCCACTGAAGCTTTCTTT. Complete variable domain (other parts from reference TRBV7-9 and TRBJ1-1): DTGVSQNPRHKITKRGQNVTFRCDPISEHNRLYWYRQTLGQGPEFLTYFQNEAQLEKSRLLSDRFSAERPKGSFSTLEIQRTEQGDSAMYLCASSLGPGATEAFFGQGTRLTVV.

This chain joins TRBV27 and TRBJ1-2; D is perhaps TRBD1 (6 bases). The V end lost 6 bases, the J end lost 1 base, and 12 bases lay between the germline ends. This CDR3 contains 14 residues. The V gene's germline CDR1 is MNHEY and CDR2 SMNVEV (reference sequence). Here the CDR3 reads CASRTPGHNYGYTF. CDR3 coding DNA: TGTGCCAGCAGGACCCCGGGACATAACTATGGCTACACCTTC.